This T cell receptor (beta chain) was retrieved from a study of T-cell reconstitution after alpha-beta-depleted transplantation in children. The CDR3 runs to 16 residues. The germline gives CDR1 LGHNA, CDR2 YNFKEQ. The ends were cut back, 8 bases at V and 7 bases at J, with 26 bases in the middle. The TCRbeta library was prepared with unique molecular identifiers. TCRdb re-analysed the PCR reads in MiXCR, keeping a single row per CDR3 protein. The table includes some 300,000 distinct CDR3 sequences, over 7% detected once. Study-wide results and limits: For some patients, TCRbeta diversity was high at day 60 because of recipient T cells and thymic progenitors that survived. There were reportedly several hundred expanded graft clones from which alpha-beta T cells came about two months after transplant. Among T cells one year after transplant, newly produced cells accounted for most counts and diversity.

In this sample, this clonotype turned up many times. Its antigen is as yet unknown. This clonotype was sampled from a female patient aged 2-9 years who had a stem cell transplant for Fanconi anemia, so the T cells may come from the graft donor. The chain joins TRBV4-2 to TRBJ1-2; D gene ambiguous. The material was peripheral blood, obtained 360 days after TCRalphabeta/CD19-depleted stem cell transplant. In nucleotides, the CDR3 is TGTGCCAGCCGCCCAGAAGCGGCCAGAGCGATAGGTGGCTACACCTTC. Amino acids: CASRPEAARAIGGYTF.